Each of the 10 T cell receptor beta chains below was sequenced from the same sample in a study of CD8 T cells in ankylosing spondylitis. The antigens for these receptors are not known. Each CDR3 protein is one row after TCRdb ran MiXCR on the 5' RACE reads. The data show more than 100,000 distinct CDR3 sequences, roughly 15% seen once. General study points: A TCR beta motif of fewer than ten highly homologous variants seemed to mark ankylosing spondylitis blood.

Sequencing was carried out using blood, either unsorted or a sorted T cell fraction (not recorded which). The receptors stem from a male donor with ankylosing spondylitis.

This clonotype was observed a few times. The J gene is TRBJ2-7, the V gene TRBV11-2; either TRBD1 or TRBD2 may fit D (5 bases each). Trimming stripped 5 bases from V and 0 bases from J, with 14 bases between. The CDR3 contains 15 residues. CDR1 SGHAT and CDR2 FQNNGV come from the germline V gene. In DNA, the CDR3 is TGTGCCAGCAGCCCGACGGGACCCAGCTCCTACGAGCAGTACTTC. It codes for CASSPTGPSSYEQYF.

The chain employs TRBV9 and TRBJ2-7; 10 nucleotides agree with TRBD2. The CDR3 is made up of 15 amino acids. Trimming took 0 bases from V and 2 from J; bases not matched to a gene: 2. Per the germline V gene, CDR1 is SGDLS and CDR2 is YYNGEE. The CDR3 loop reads CASSVESGRAYEQYF. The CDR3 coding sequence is TGTGCCAGCAGCGTAGAAAGCGGGAGGGCCTACGAGCAGTACTTC. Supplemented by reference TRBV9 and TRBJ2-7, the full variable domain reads DSGVTQTPKHLITATGQRVTLRCSPRSGDLSVYWYQQSLDQGLQFLIQYYNGEERAKGNILERFSAQQFPDLHSELNLSSLELGDSALYFCASSVESGRAYEQYFGPGTRLTVT.

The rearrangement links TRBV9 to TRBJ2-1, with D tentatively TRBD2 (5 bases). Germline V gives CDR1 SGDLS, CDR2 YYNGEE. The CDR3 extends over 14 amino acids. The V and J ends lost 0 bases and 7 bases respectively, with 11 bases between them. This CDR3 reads CASSVDQRENEQFF. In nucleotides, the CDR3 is TGTGCCAGCAGCGTAGACCAGAGGGAGAATGAGCAGTTCTTC.

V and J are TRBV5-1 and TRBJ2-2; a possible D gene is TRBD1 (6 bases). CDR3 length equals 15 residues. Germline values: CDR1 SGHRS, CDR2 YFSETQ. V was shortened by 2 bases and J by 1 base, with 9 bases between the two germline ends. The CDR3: CASSFGTMNTGELFF. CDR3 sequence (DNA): TGCGCCAGCAGCTTTGGGACAATGAACACCGGGGAGCTGTTTTTT.

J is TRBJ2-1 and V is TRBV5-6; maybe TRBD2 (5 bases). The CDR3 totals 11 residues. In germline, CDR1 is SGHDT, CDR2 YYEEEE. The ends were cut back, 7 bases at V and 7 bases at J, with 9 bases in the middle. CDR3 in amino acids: CASHSGNEQFF. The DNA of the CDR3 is TGTGCCAGCCACTCGGGGAATGAGCAGTTCTTC.

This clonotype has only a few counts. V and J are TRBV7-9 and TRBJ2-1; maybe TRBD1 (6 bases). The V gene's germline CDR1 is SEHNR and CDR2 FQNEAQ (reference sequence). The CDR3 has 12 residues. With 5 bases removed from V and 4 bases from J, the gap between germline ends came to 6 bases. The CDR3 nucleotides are TGTGCCAGCAGCGACAGGTACAATGAGCAGTTCTTC. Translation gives CASSDRYNEQFF.

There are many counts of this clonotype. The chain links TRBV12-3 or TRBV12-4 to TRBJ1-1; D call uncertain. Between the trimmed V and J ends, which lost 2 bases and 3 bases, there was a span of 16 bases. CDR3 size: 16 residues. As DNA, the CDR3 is TGTGCCAGCAGTTTAAAGGCCGACCTCTGGGACACTGAAGCTTTCTTT. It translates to CASSLKADLWDTEAFF.

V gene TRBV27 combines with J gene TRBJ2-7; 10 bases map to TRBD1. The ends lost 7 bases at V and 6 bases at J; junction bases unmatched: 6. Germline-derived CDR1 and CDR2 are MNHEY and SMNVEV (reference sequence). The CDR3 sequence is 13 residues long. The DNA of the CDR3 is TGTGCCAGCAAATCTCGGGACAGGGGCGAGCAGTACTTC. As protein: CASKSRDRGEQYF.

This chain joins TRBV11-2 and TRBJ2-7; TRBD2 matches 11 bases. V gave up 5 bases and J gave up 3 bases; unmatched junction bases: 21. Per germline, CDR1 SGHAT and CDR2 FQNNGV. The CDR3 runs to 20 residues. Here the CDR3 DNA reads TGTGCCAGCAGCCCGACGGGACAGGAAAGCCGAACTAGCGGGAGCTACGAGCAGTACTTC. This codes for CASSPTGQESRTSGSYEQYF.

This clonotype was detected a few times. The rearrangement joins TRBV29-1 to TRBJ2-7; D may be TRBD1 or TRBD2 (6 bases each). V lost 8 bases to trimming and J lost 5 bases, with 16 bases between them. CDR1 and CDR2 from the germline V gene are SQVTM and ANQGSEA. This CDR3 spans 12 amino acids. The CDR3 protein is CSFGGRGHEQYF. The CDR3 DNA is TGCAGCTTCGGGGGCAGGGGCCACGAGCAGTACTTC.